This T cell receptor beta chain comes out of a study of blood T cells in healthy people across ages. The wider study: About one barcoded TCR beta cDNA was captured per two T cells.

Together with a sample-barcoded 5' primer, a J-beta primer mix was included in a second PCR lasting about 6 to 11 cycles. TCRdb called the 5' RACE reads again in MiXCR, with one record for every CDR3 protein. The data contain about 1.5 million distinct CDR3 sequences, approximately 42% of them singletons. Per germline, CDR1 SNHLY and CDR2 FYNNEI. The CDR3 is 15 residues long. Trimming shortened V by 9 bases and J by 0 bases, and 17 bases separated the two germline ends. This clonotype was recorded at least ten times. The chain is built from TRBV2 and TRBJ1-1; a possible D gene is TRBD1 (5 bases). Sequencing was done on a sample of blood. This sequence was found in a woman under 30 in good health. The CDR3 DNA reads TGTGCCAGTGCAGGGAGGGATTACGTGAACACTGAAGCTTTCTTT. This translates into CASAGRDYVNTEAFF.